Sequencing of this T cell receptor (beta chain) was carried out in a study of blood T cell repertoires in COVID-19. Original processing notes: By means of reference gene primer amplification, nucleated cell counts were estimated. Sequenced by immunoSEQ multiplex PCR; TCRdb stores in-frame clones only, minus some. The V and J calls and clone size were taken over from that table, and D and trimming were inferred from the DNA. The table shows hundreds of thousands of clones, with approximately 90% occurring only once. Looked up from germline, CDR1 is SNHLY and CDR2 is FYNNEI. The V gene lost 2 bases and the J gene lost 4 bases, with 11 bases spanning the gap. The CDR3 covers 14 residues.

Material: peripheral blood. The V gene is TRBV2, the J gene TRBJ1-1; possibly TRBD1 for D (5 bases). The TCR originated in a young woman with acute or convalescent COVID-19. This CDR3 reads CASSEKGRSTEAFF. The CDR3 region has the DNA TGTGCCAGCAGTGAAAAGGGGAGGTCCACTGAAGCTTTCTTT.